The clone carrying this T cell receptor (beta chain) was detected once. The sample is drawn from a study of blood T cell repertoires in COVID-19. Looking at the study overall: From T cells, B-cell-depleted T cells, or PBMCs came the material, which was cDNA or gDNA.

In the original workflow: Nucleated cell number was recorded as an estimate derived from reference gene primer amplification. Method: immunoSEQ multiplex PCR; TCRdb's copy keeps in-frame clones and lacks some. V, J and clone size reflect that table, while D and trimming were determined from the DNA. The data hold about 59,000 clones, with more than 60% observed a single time. This CDR3 contains 16 residues. This TCR derives from a woman aged 70-85 years with acute or convalescent COVID-19. The sample was peripheral blood. The rearrangement joins TRBV1 to TRBJ1-6; TRBD1, the D gene given by the table, was not confirmed from the DNA. TRBV1 is a listed pseudogene. The CDR3 region has the DNA TGCACCAGCAGCCGGCCCCGAAGGACATATAATTCACCCCTCCACTTT. Translation: CTSSRPRRTYNSPLHF.